The rows below give T cell receptor beta chains drawn from one sample of a study of shared clonotypes between healthy human individuals. The method was immunoSEQ multiplex PCR; TCRdb's version includes in-frame clones alone and lacks a portion of them. The sample holds about 2.3 million clones; 85% to 95% are singletons and the top ten take about 0.41%. The sample was naive CD4+ T cells from PBMCs. These TCRs come from a man younger than 35 in good health. Some clones in this sample may be carry-over from other donors' samples. Both conserved end residues are part of each CDR3. A D gene is named only where the DNA matches it firmly. Clone size, where shown, is once, few, many, or a class for clones that have expanded.

d_call j_call v_call clone_size cdr3_aa cdr3_nt
TRBD2 TRBJ2-7 TRBV4-2 . CASSQASSGGYEQYF TGTGCCAGCAGCCAAGCCTCCTCGGGAGGCTACGAGCAGTACTTC
TRBD1 TRBJ1-3 TRBV19 . CASGGRDRTGNTIYF TGTGCCAGTGGGGGCCGGGACAGAACTGGAAACACCATATATTTT
TRBD1 TRBJ2-2 TRBV5-1 . CASSPTDRANTGELFF TGCGCCAGCAGCCCCACGGACAGGGCTAACACCGGGGAGCTGTTTTTT
. TRBJ2-3 TRBV19 . CASRVDRASTDTQYF TGTGCCAGTAGGGTAGACAGAGCTAGCACAGATACGCAGTATTTT
. TRBJ2-5 TRBV11-3 . CASRDSRGETQYF TGTGCCAGTAGGGACTCCCGCGGGGAGACCCAGTACTTC
TRBD2 TRBJ2-2 TRBV28 . CASRAIPGTSGNTGELFF TGTGCCAGCAGGGCGATCCCCGGGACTAGCGGGAACACCGGGGAGCTGTTTTTT
. TRBJ2-5 TRBV7-8 . CASTQLSAEETQYF TGTGCCAGCACCCAGCTCTCGGCAGAAGAGACCCAGTACTTC
TRBD1 TRBJ2-7 TRBV30 . CAWENRDSIYEQYF TGTGCCTGGGAAAACCGGGACAGCATCTACGAGCAGTACTTC
. TRBJ1-3 TRBV11-2 . CASSKIRLSGNTIYF TGTGCCAGCAGCAAAATCCGTTTATCGGGAAACACCATATATTTT
TRBD1 TRBJ1-4 TRBV11-2 once CASSFVTGATNEKLFF TGTGCCAGCAGCTTTGTCACAGGGGCAACTAATGAAAAACTGTTTTTT
. TRBJ2-4 TRBV5-1 . CASSLVTSRDIQYF TGCGCCAGCAGCTTGGTGACTAGTCGGGACATTCAGTACTTC
TRBD2 TRBJ2-7 TRBV29-1 . CSVRRTSEAYEQYF TGCAGCGTAAGAAGGACTAGCGAAGCCTACGAGCAGTACTTC
. TRBJ2-2 TRBV5-1 . CASQTVANTGELFF TGCGCCAGCCAGACAGTGGCGAACACCGGGGAGCTGTTTTTT
TRBD1 TRBJ1-2 TRBV28 . CASSLIDRAYGYTF TGTGCCAGCAGTTTAATTGACAGGGCTTATGGCTACACCTTC
TRBD1 TRBJ2-5 TRBV2 . CATLPGQQQETQYF TGTGCCACCCTGCCGGGACAGCAGCAAGAGACCCAGTACTTC
. TRBJ1-1 TRBV28 . CASSYYPEAFF TGTGCCAGCTCGTACTATCCTGAAGCTTTCTTT
. TRBJ1-1 TRBV30 few CAWSARGGNTEAFF TGTGCCTGGAGTGCCCGAGGGGGTAACACTGAAGCTTTCTTT
. TRBJ1-1 TRBV20-1 few CSARRQTEAFF TGCAGTGCTAGAAGACAGACTGAAGCTTTCTTT
. TRBJ2-7 TRBV21-1 . CASSKWTGCYEQYF TGTGCCAGCAGCAAGTGGACAGGGTGCTACGAGCAGTACTTC
. TRBJ2-3 TRBV9 . CASSVQKADTQYF TGTGCCAGCAGCGTTCAAAAGGCAGATACGCAGTATTTT
. TRBJ2-3 TRBV6-4 once CASSDSAGRDTQYF TGTGCCAGCAGTGACAGTGCAGGGCGAGATACGCAGTATTTT
TRBD1 TRBJ2-2 TRBV7-2 . CASSLGAGGLIGELFF TGTGCCAGCAGCTTAGGGGCAGGGGGCTTGATCGGGGAGCTGTTTTTT
. TRBJ1-2 TRBV28 . CASTPQTVGGNYGYTF TGTGCCAGCACCCCTCAGACCGTGGGGGGAAACTATGGCTACACCTTC
TRBD1 TRBJ2-5 TRBV4-1 . CASSQVRDRGRQETQYF TGCGCCAGCAGCCAAGTTCGGGACAGGGGGCGTCAAGAGACCCAGTACTTC
TRBD2 TRBJ2-7 TRBV19 . CASSTDIAGYEQYF TGTGCCAGTAGTACGGACATAGCGGGGTACGAGCAGTACTTC
. TRBJ2-1 TRBV15 . CATSRDPALGEQFF TGTGCCACCAGCAGAGATCCCGCGCTCGGTGAGCAGTTCTTC
. TRBJ1-5 TRBV18 . CASSRDRQSSSNQPQHF TGTGCCAGCTCACGCGACCGACAGAGTTCGAGCAATCAGCCCCAGCATTTT
. TRBJ2-5 TRBV7-2 . CASSRGIRETQYF TGTGCCAGCAGCCGCGGGATACGAGAGACCCAGTACTTC
TRBD1 TRBJ2-5 TRBV18 . CASSRQGLETQYF TGTGCCAGCTCAAGACAGGGGTTGGAGACCCAGTACTTC
TRBD1 TRBJ1-5 TRBV28 . CASSARQGVVKPQHF TGTGCCAGCAGTGCCCGACAGGGGGTTGTTAAGCCCCAGCATTTT